These 2 T cell receptor beta chains were sequenced from one sample in a study of CD8 T cells in ankylosing spondylitis. A single record per CDR3 protein comes from TCRdb applying MiXCR to the 5' RACE reads. The table has under 200,000 distinct CDR3 sequences, 11% seen once. The sample was blood, either unsorted or a sorted T cell fraction (not recorded which). These receptors were obtained from a male donor with ankylosing spondylitis or in good health (not recorded which).

The chain employs TRBV7-9 and TRBJ1-1; D possibly corresponds to TRBD1 (5 bases). The CDR3 is 13 residues long. V shed 5 bases and J shed 5 bases, with 12 bases lying between them. CDR1 and CDR2 from the germline V gene are SEHNR and FQNEAQ (reference sequence). CDR3 bases: TGTGCCAGCAGCCAGGGACGGCTGACTGAAGCTTTCTTT. It encodes CASSQGRLTEAFF.

This clonotype was counted ten times or more. The chain couples TRBV5-1 to TRBJ2-7; 10 bases are a match to TRBD2. J gave up 3 bases and V 0 bases, and 3 bases lay outside the gene matches. The CDR3 contains 15 residues. The V gene's germline CDR1 is SGHRS and CDR2 YFSETQ. CDR3 coding DNA: TGCGCCAGCAGCTTGGACACTAGCGGGAACTACGAGCAGTACTTC. Its translation is CASSLDTSGNYEQYF.